One sample yielded the 27 T cell receptor beta chains listed below, sequenced in a study of Ad26.COV2.S vaccination and SARS-CoV-2 variants. TCRdb's copy holds only in-frame clones and misses some; the assay was immunoSEQ multiplex PCR. The data show approximately 480,000 clones, around nine tenths seen once. The treatment: about 20 received Ad26.COV2.S at low or high dose, single or two shots; roughly five received placebo; per-sample allocation not given. Collection of the samples took place on day 63 after the first injection of vaccine or placebo. The source was peripheral blood, collected in a trial of Ad26.COV2.S vaccine versus placebo. The receptors were gathered from a person aged 18 to 65 who received the Ad26.COV2.S COVID-19 vaccine or a placebo.

This clone occurred a few times. The chain couples TRBV11-1 to TRBJ1-1; 8 bases match TRBD1. Germline CDR1 and CDR2: SGHAT and FQDESV (reference sequence). The CDR3 sequence is 13 residues long. The V and J ends lost 5 bases and 4 bases, in that order; junction bases with no gene match: 3. Written as DNA, the CDR3 is TGTGCCAGCAGCCATACAGGGGGCACTGAAGCTTTCTTT. Translated: CASSHTGGTEAFF. The full variable domain, with the rest looked up from reference TRBV11-1 and TRBJ1-1, is EAEVAQSPRYKITEKSQAVAFWCDPISGHATLYWYRQILGQGPELLVQFQDESVVDDSQLPKDRFSAERLKGVDSTLKIQPAELGDSAMYLCASSHTGGTEAFFGQGTRLTVV.

This sequence joins TRBV30 and TRBJ2-1; 10 bases agree with TRBD2. V lost 0 bases and J lost 4; bases outside the gene matches: 9. The germline V gene has CDR1 GTSNPN and CDR2 SVGIG (reference sequence). The CDR3 runs 17 residues. The CDR3 DNA is TGTGCCTGGAGTGTAAGGCCTAGCGGGAGAATTTACAATGAGCAGTTCTTC. It is translated as CAWSVRPSGRIYNEQFF. The variable domain in full, completed from reference TRBV30 and TRBJ2-1, reads SQTIHQWPATLVQPVGSPLSLECTVEGTSNPNLYWYRQAAGRGLQLLFYSVGIGQISSEVPQNLSASRPQDRQFILSSKKLLLSDSGFYLCAWSVRPSGRIYNEQFFGPGTRLTVL.

The V call is TRBV5-4, the J call TRBJ2-2; 8 bases map to TRBD1. J lost 0 bases, V lost 4 bases, and 8 bases had no gene match. Germline values: CDR1 SGHNT, CDR2 YYREEE (reference sequence). The CDR3 is 17 amino acids. The CDR3 protein is CASSDDRGPANTGELFF. The CDR3 DNA sequence: TGTGCCAGCAGCGACGACAGGGGCCCCGCGAACACCGGGGAGCTGTTTTTT.

This sequence joins TRBV9 and TRBJ2-7; TRBD2 matches 9 bases. Germline values: CDR1 SGDLS, CDR2 YYNGEE. J gave up 4 bases and V 0 bases, and 11 bases lay outside the gene matches. This CDR3 is 17 amino acids long. The CDR3 here is CASSVVFGKGLAYEQYF. The DNA for the CDR3 is TGTGCCAGCAGCGTAGTTTTTGGGAAAGGACTAGCGTACGAGCAGTACTTC.

J is TRBJ2-5 and V is TRBV28; D assignment may be TRBD1 or TRBD2 (7 bases each). The germline V gene encodes CDR1 MDHEN and CDR2 SYDVKM. Trimming removed 4 bases from V and 2 bases from J, with 20 bases in between. The CDR3 is 17 residues long. The chain's CDR3 is CASSSRGGGTMQETQYF. The CDR3 bases are TGTGCCAGCAGTTCTCGAGGGGGCGGGACTATGCAAGAGACCCAGTACTTC.

V is TRBV19 and J is TRBJ2-4; a weak D match, TRBD1 (5 bases). CDR3 length: 15 residues. Between the trimmed V and J ends, which lost 0 bases and 7 bases, there was a span of 13 bases. Germline CDR1 is LNHDA and CDR2 is SQIVND (reference sequence). The CDR3 is CASSIDPGRGNIQYF. As DNA, the CDR3 is TGTGCCAGTAGTATAGATCCGGGTAGGGGCAACATTCAGTACTTC.

The V gene is TRBV6-5, the J gene TRBJ2-3, with 7 nucleotides matching TRBD2. This CDR3 comprises 15 residues. Trimming at V came to 0 bases and at J to 3 bases, leaving 3 bases not matched to a gene. The germline V gene encodes CDR1 MNHEY and CDR2 SVGAGI. The CDR3 DNA sequence: TGTGCCAGCAGTTACTCGGCGGGAGCAACAGATACGCAGTATTTT. Protein product: CASSYSAGATDTQYF.

V and J are TRBV20-1 and TRBJ2-2; D is undetermined. Germline-derived CDR1 and CDR2 are DFQATT and SNEGSKA (reference sequence). Trimming took 3 bases from V and 6 from J, leaving 14 bases between them. This CDR3 region has 14 residues. As DNA, the CDR3 is TGCAGTGCTAGTGTGGGTCGGGTCCCCGGGGAGCTGTTTTTT. Encoded protein: CSASVGRVPGELFF.

The rearrangement joins TRBV18 to TRBJ2-7; either TRBD1 or TRBD2 may supply D (5 bases each). Trimming took 0 bases from V and 3 from J, leaving 18 bases between them. Germline V gene data show CDR1 as KGHSH and CDR2 as LQKENI. The CDR3 extends over 17 amino acids. The CDR3 sequence is CASSPPGRASTDYEQYF. The DNA for the CDR3 is TGTGCCAGCTCACCACCGGGGCGGGCGAGTACGGACTACGAGCAGTACTTC.

The chain couples TRBV28 to TRBJ2-7; 11 bases are shared with TRBD1. This CDR3 spans 15 amino acids. V lost 2 bases and J lost 5; bases outside the gene matches: 5. Germline V gene sequence: CDR1 MDHEN, CDR2 SYDVKM. CDR3 nucleotides: TGTGCCAGCAGTTTAACCGGGACAGGGGGGGACGAGCAGTACTTC. Protein sequence: CASSLTGTGGDEQYF.

The J gene is TRBJ2-2, the V gene TRBV6-6; TRBD1 or TRBD2 may be the D gene (5 bases each). V lost 6 bases and J lost 1, with 12 bases in between. Per germline, CDR1 MNHNY and CDR2 SVGAGI (reference sequence). CDR3 length equals 15 residues. The CDR3 region is CASSPPGRNTGELFF. Written as DNA, the CDR3 is TGTGCCAGCAGCCCCCCAGGGAGGAACACCGGGGAGCTGTTTTTT.

This chain connects TRBV18 to TRBJ2-1; TRBD2 matches 8 bases. This CDR3 has 16 residues. CDR1 KGHSH and CDR2 LQKENI come from the germline V gene. V shed 2 bases, J shed 3 bases, and the junction held 6 bases outside the gene matches. The DNA for the CDR3 is TGTGCCAGCTCACCAGACGCGGGAGGCCTCTACAATGAGCAGTTCTTC. Its translation: CASSPDAGGLYNEQFF.

The rearrangement uses TRBV18 and TRBJ1-5; 10 nucleotides agree with TRBD1. Germline V gene lookup returns CDR1 KGHSH and CDR2 LQKENI. The CDR3 spans 15 residues. V shed 2 bases and J 5 bases; nucleotides not matched to a gene: 3. Here the CDR3 DNA reads TGTGCCAGCTCACCAAGGACAGGGGGGGATCAGCCCCAGCATTTT. As protein: CASSPRTGGDQPQHF.

With regard to this clone: One end of the junction does not line up with germline, which may come from a read error. The CDR3 protein is CASSQGRAGVYGQYF. The DNA of the CDR3 is TGTGCCAGCAGCCAAGGAAGGGCGGGAGTATACGGGCAGTACTTC. This chain uses TRBV3-1 (or the pseudogene TRBV3-2) with TRBJ2-7; 7 nucleotides align to TRBD2. The CDR3 totals 15 residues. The germline gives CDR1 LGHDT, CDR2 YNNKEL (reference sequence).

The chain carries TRBV27 and TRBJ1-5; D remains unclear. Germline CDR1 MNHEY, CDR2 SMNVEV (reference sequence). The CDR3 sequence is 13 residues long. Trimming took 3 bases from V and 7 from J, leaving 10 bases between them. CDR3: CASSFRGLQPQHF. The CDR3 nucleotides read TGTGCCAGCAGTTTCCGGGGTCTGCAGCCCCAGCATTTT.

This chain links TRBV5-1 with TRBJ2-1; 8 bases line up with TRBD2. This CDR3 has 15 amino acids. V gave up 4 bases and J gave up 0 bases; unmatched junction bases: 3. Germline-derived CDR1 and CDR2 are SGHRS and YFSETQ. CDR3 DNA: TGCGCCAGCAGCCCGGGACTAGGCTCCTACAATGAGCAGTTCTTC. Protein sequence: CASSPGLGSYNEQFF.

V is TRBV19 and J is TRBJ2-5, with TRBD2 matching 15 bases. The trim removed 0 bases at V and 0 bases at J, leaving 11 bases unmatched. The CDR3 sequence is 21 residues long. Per the germline V gene, CDR1 is LNHDA and CDR2 is SQIVND (reference sequence). The CDR3 loop is CASSIEAGTSGRHSYQETQYF. In DNA form, the CDR3 reads TGTGCCAGTAGTATAGAGGCCGGGACTAGCGGGAGGCATTCGTACCAAGAGACCCAGTACTTC. Using reference TRBV19 and TRBJ2-5 for the parts outside the CDR3, the full variable domain is DGGITQSPKYLFRKEGQNVTLSCEQNLNHDAMYWYRQDPGQGLRLIYYSQIVNDFQKGDIAEGYSVSREKKESFPLTVTSAQKNPTAFYLCASSIEAGTSGRHSYQETQYFGPGTRLLVL.

In its sample, this clone was seen once. V gene TRBV9 combines with J gene TRBJ2-3; TRBD2 matches at 9 bases. Germline lookup yields CDR1 SGDLS and CDR2 YYNGEE. V was pared by 2 bases and J by 1 base, with 5 bases of the junction left unmatched. This CDR3 has 16 amino acids. The CDR3 reads CASSVRRLAGTDTQYF. The CDR3, as DNA: TGTGCCAGCAGCGTCCGCCGACTAGCGGGCACAGATACGCAGTATTTT. The entire variable domain, with the rest obtained from reference TRBV9 and TRBJ2-3, is as follows: DSGVTQTPKHLITATGQRVTLRCSPRSGDLSVYWYQQSLDQGLQFLIQYYNGEERAKGNILERFSAQQFPDLHSELNLSSLELGDSALYFCASSVRRLAGTDTQYFGPGTRLTVL.

This clone was recorded a few times. The gene calls are TRBV11-2 and TRBJ2-3; D uncertain. This CDR3 has 11 amino acids. The ends were cut back, 1 base at V and 4 bases at J, with 0 bases in the middle. From germline, CDR1 is SGHAT and CDR2 FQNNGV. In nucleotides, the CDR3 is TGTGCCAGCAGCTTAGCAGATACGCAGTATTTT. This gives the protein CASSLADTQYF.

This clone was recorded a few times. The chain uses TRBV4-2 and TRBJ1-1; no clear D gene. V shed 0 bases and J shed 0 bases, with 8 bases lying between them. The CDR3 is 15 amino acids. Germline CDR1 and CDR2: LGHNA and YNFKEQ. CDR3 in amino acids: CASSQDWRLNTEAFF. The DNA for the CDR3 is TGTGCCAGCAGCCAAGACTGGCGGCTGAACACTGAAGCTTTCTTT.

The chain carries TRBV28 and TRBJ2-1, with D maybe TRBD1 (6 bases). V lost 2 bases and J 5 bases, leaving 10 bases between the germline ends. Germline V gene data show CDR1 as MDHEN and CDR2 as SYDVKM. The CDR3 extends over 14 amino acids. The CDR3 loop reads CASSLPTGNNEQFF. The CDR3 DNA is TGTGCCAGCAGTTTACCTACAGGGAACAATGAGCAGTTCTTC.

The chain combines TRBV5-5 with TRBJ1-5; D is unclear. This CDR3 is built from 13 residues. Per germline, CDR1 SGHKS and CDR2 YYEKEE (reference sequence). V lost 4 bases, J lost 2 bases, and 7 bases lay in between. CDR3 bases: TGTGCCAGCAGCCCATTTGGCAATCAGCCCCAGCATTTT. Protein: CASSPFGNQPQHF.

The gene calls are TRBV7-2 and TRBJ1-1; TRBD1 matches 7 bases. CDR1 and CDR2 (germline): SGHTA, FQGNSA. CDR3 size: 13 residues. V was pared by 6 bases and J by 4 bases, with 5 bases of the junction left unmatched. The DNA for the CDR3 is TGTGCCAGCAGTCCTGACAGGGCCACTGAAGCTTTCTTT. Residues: CASSPDRATEAFF.

The V call is TRBV9, the J call TRBJ2-1, with TRBD2 matching 8 bases. The CDR3 is 15 amino acids. Germline V gene lookup returns CDR1 SGDLS and CDR2 YYNGEE. After removal of 3 bases from V and 2 bases from J, the junction contained 4 bases not matched to a gene. CDR3 residues: CASSAGTRPYNEQFF. The CDR3 DNA reads as TGTGCCAGCAGCGCCGGGACTAGACCCTACAATGAGCAGTTCTTC.

V gene TRBV9 combines with J gene TRBJ2-5; TRBD2 matches 8 bases. From germline, CDR1 is SGDLS and CDR2 YYNGEE. After removal of 3 bases from V and 2 bases from J, the junction contained 9 bases not matched to a gene. This CDR3 comprises 16 residues. DNA of the CDR3: TGTGCCAGCAGCGAGCCCCCGATAGCGGGACAAGAGACCCAGTACTTC. As protein: CASSEPPIAGQETQYF.

This clone was found once. This chain links TRBV12-3 or TRBV12-4 with TRBJ2-7; D unresolved. CDR3 length equals 12 residues. Trimming shortened V by 3 bases and J by 2 bases, and 5 bases separated the two germline ends. The CDR3 DNA is TGTGCCAGCAGTTTGCGAACCTACGAGCAGTACTTC. Translated: CASSLRTYEQYF.

The rearrangement links TRBV5-1 to TRBJ2-7, with a tentative D call TRBD2 (6 bases). This CDR3 has 15 residues. Germline assignment: CDR1 SGHRS and CDR2 YFSETQ. V was cut by 0 bases and J by 1 base, with 11 bases left in between. As DNA, the CDR3 is TGCGCCAGCAGCTTGGCGGCGGGGCTATCCTACGAGCAGTACTTC. Translating gives CASSLAAGLSYEQYF.